One sample yielded the 27 T cell receptor beta chains listed below, sequenced in a study of regulatory T cells in long-lasting Graves disease. Time point described: newly diagnosed GD, antithyroid drugs for less than 3 months. Scientists built the TCR library using RNA that was extracted from PBMCs. Assembly of TCR beta libraries relied on iRepertoire HTBI primers together with Arm-PCR of CDR3 regions. TCRdb re-called the multiplex PCR reads with MiXCR, one entry per CDR3 protein. There are under 400,000 distinct CDR3 sequences in the sample; over 15% occur only once, and roughly 27% lies in the top ten. The same sample was also used in a study of T cells in Graves' hyperthyroidism and ophthalmopathy.

Specimen: peripheral blood mononuclear cells (PBMCs), collected at new diagnosis, from a patient treated with antithyroid drugs. Every receptor here comes from a middle-aged man with Graves disease.

This clonotype showed up many times. J is TRBJ2-1 and V is TRBV20-1; a possible D gene is TRBD2 (6 bases). Trimming took 6 bases from V and 8 from J, leaving 14 bases between them. The CDR3 length is 12 residues. Per the germline V gene, CDR1 is DFQATT and CDR2 is SNEGSKA (reference sequence). The CDR3 here is CSALPGLDEQFF. In DNA, the CDR3 is TGCAGTGCCCTACCGGGACTCGATGAGCAGTTCTTC.

This clonotype was seen a few times. CDR3 protein: CASSQVRGAPYEQYF. In nucleotides, the CDR3 is TGCGCCAGCAGCCAAGTGCGCGGGGCCCCCTACGAGCAGTACTTC. V gene TRBV4-1 combines with J gene TRBJ2-7; the D gene is possibly TRBD2 (6 bases). Germline CDR1 MGHRA, CDR2 YSYEKL. V lost 1 base and J 2 bases, leaving 12 bases between the germline ends. This CDR3 contains 15 residues.

The chain combines TRBV19 with TRBJ1-5; 7 nucleotides align to TRBD1. J lost 0 bases, V lost 9 bases, and 11 bases had no gene match. The germline CDR1 and CDR2 sequences are LNHDA and SQIVND (reference sequence). CDR3 length: 16 amino acids. The CDR3 coding sequence is TGTGCCAGCAGCCGGGACAGTAGGGATAGCAATCAGCCCCAGCATTTT. Protein product: CASSRDSRDSNQPQHF.

The gene calls are TRBV6-2 or TRBV6-3 and TRBJ2-7; D might be TRBD2 (7 bases). V was trimmed by 7 bases and J by 4 bases, leaving 20 bases between them. Germline assignment: CDR1 MNHEY and CDR2 SVGEGT. The CDR3 is 15 residues long. CDR3 in amino acids: CASMSGRGRRYEQYF. Written as DNA, the CDR3 is TGTGCCAGCATGAGTGGGCGGGGGCGTCGGTACGAGCAGTACTTC.

This clonotype has ten or more counts. The rearrangement uses TRBV7-2 and TRBJ2-5; 7 bases agree with TRBD1. The V gene's germline CDR1 is SGHTA and CDR2 FQGNSA. Germline trimming cut 1 base from V and 5 bases from J; bases unmatched to any gene: 4. The CDR3 covers 14 residues. The CDR3 is CASSLVRGLETQYF. CDR3 bases: TGTGCCAGCAGCTTAGTGAGGGGGCTGGAGACCCAGTACTTC. The full variable domain, rest sourced from reference TRBV7-2 and TRBJ2-5, is GAGVSQSPSNKVTEKGKDVELRCDPISGHTALYWYRQSLGQGLEFLIYFQGNSAPDKSGLPSDRFSAERTGGSVSTLTIQRTQQEDSAVYLCASSLVRGLETQYFGPGTRLLVL.

This clonotype was picked up many times. V and J are TRBV9 and TRBJ2-3; the D gene is possibly TRBD1 (6 bases). The germline V gene encodes CDR1 SGDLS and CDR2 YYNGEE. V lost 4 bases to trimming and J lost 4 bases, with 13 bases between them. The CDR3 sequence is 14 residues long. The CDR3 DNA sequence: TGTGCCAGCAGCCGGCAGGGGCAGCCAGATACGCAGTATTTT. This sequence encodes CASSRQGQPDTQYF.

The sample holds one count of this clonotype. CDR3 in DNA: TGTGCCAGCAGCGTAAGGGGCAGACAGGGACATAGGCAATACGAGCAGTACTTC. Its translation is CASSVRGRQGHRQYEQYF. The gene calls are TRBV9 and TRBJ2-7; 7 bases are a match to TRBD1. Germline V gene data show CDR1 as SGDLS and CDR2 as YYNGEE. V shed 1 base, J shed 4 bases, and the junction held 17 bases outside the gene matches. This CDR3 spans 18 amino acids.

The chain combines TRBV28 with TRBJ2-3; 7 nucleotides align to TRBD2. The CDR3 covers 16 residues. Germline assignment: CDR1 MDHEN and CDR2 SYDVKM. J gave up 0 bases and V 7 bases, and 10 bases lay outside the gene matches. The CDR3 sequence: CASMGGGFISTDTQYF. The CDR3 region has the DNA TGTGCCAGCATGGGGGGGGGATTCATTAGCACAGATACGCAGTATTTT.

The chain employs TRBV6-2 or TRBV6-3 and TRBJ2-7, with D possibly TRBD2 on 5 matching bases. The CDR3 is 15 amino acids. In germline, CDR1 is MNHEY, CDR2 SVGEGT. Trimming pared 5 bases from V and 3 bases from J, leaving 17 bases between. CDR3 DNA: TGTGCCAGCAGTGTTCGGGGAACCCTAAACTACGAGCAGTACTTC. It encodes CASSVRGTLNYEQYF.

The rearrangement uses TRBV5-5 and TRBJ2-1, with 9 nucleotides matching TRBD2. CDR3 length: 15 amino acids. V was pared by 3 bases and J by 8 bases, with 9 bases of the junction left unmatched. The germline V gene encodes CDR1 SGHKS and CDR2 YYEKEE (reference sequence). This CDR3 reads CASSSGAGGFDEQFF. DNA of the CDR3: TGTGCCAGCAGCTCCGGAGCGGGGGGCTTTGATGAGCAGTTCTTC.

The gene calls are TRBV5-1 and TRBJ1-3; 9 bases align to TRBD1. The CDR3 covers 19 residues. Unmatched junction bases numbered 12, after V lost 2 bases and J lost 0 bases. Germline V lookup: CDR1 SGHRS, CDR2 YFSETQ. CDR3 loop: CASSFTGQGLSGSGNTIYF. The CDR3 DNA is TGCGCCAGCAGCTTTACGGGACAGGGCTTATCCGGCTCTGGAAACACCATATATTTT.

This clonotype was counted at least ten times. The V gene is TRBV19, the J gene TRBJ2-7; 8 bases agree with TRBD1. Germline V gene lookup returns CDR1 LNHDA and CDR2 SQIVND (reference sequence). V gave up 4 bases and J gave up 2 bases; unmatched junction bases: 10. The CDR3 is 16 residues long. CDR3 coding DNA: TGTGCCAGTAGTAATAACCGGGACAGGAACACCTACGAGCAGTACTTC. It translates to CASSNNRDRNTYEQYF.

The rearrangement uses TRBV3-1 and TRBJ2-5; 10 nucleotides line up with TRBD2. This CDR3 comprises 17 residues. Germline CDR1 reads LGHDT; CDR2 reads YNNKEL (reference sequence). J lost 5 bases, V lost 4 bases, and 13 bases had no gene match. Here the CDR3 reads CASSRLSGGGSEETQYF. The CDR3 DNA reads as TGTGCCAGCAGCCGATTAAGCGGGGGGGGCTCTGAGGAGACCCAGTACTTC.

This clonotype was counted at least ten times. This chain connects TRBV2 to TRBJ1-1; unclear D gene. Trimming shortened V by 7 bases and J by 3 bases, and 12 bases separated the two germline ends. The CDR3 contains 13 residues. Germline V gives CDR1 SNHLY, CDR2 FYNNEI. CDR3 bases: TGTGCCAGCATCGAGGGTCCGGACACTGAAGCTTTCTTT. Its protein is CASIEGPDTEAFF.

This clonotype was seen repeatedly, ten times or more. CDR3 residues: CASSLFAGSTDTQYF. The DNA of the CDR3 is TGTGCCAGCAGCCTTTTTGCAGGGAGCACAGATACGCAGTATTTT. The chain has TRBV3-1 and TRBJ2-3, with a possible D match to TRBD1 (5 bases). The V gene lost 4 bases and the J gene lost 0 bases, with 11 bases spanning the gap. The length of the CDR3 is 15 residues. Germline V gene sequence: CDR1 LGHDT, CDR2 YNNKEL (reference sequence).

This clonotype was detected ten times or more. The V and J genes are TRBV12-5 and TRBJ1-1; D gene uncertain. V lost 1 base to trimming and J lost 1 base, with 4 bases between them. Germline assignment: CDR1 LGHNT and CDR2 FRNRAP. The CDR3 is 13 residues long. The CDR3 nucleotides read TGTGCTAGTGGTTTGGAGGCGAACACTGAAGCTTTCTTT. It translates to CASGLEANTEAFF.

This clonotype has a handful of counts. The chain employs TRBV2 and TRBJ2-5; D uncertain. The CDR3 is 14 amino acids. Trimming removed 3 bases from V and 4 bases from J, with 12 bases in between. Germline CDR1 reads SNHLY; CDR2 reads FYNNEI. This CDR3 is CASSELVAGETQYF. The CDR3 DNA sequence: TGTGCCAGCAGTGAGTTAGTAGCCGGAGAGACCCAGTACTTC.

Many counts were recorded for this clonotype. The chain recombines TRBV18 with TRBJ2-1, with D hard to call. The ends were cut back, 3 bases at V and 1 base at J, with 19 bases in the middle. Looked up from germline, CDR1 is KGHSH and CDR2 is LQKENI. This CDR3 contains 18 residues. CDR3 nucleotide sequence: TGTGCCAGCTCACCCCCGCGCATGGCTAGAAGGTCCTACAATGAGCAGTTCTTC. This encodes CASSPPRMARRSYNEQFF.

This clonotype was picked up a small number of times. The DNA is left out, because the CDR3 cannot be placed on it with certainty; the CDR3 is given as TCRdb lists it. The CDR3 loop reads CASSFYICSAIPTGLYEQYF. The chain links TRBV11-2 to TRBJ2-7; the DNA was not used to check the table's D call, TRBD2. The CDR3 adds up to 20 amino acids, both ends counted. Germline values: CDR1 SGHAT, CDR2 FQNNGV.

At least ten counts were recorded for this clonotype. This CDR3 is CASGHEAFF. The DNA of the CDR3 is TGTGCTAGTGGTCATGAAGCTTTCTTT. This sequence joins TRBV12-5 and TRBJ1-1; D is ambiguous. The CDR3 runs 9 residues. Germline CDR1 is LGHNT and CDR2 is FRNRAP. Trimming left V 5 bases short and J 7 bases short, with 2 bases between. Filled out from reference TRBV12-5 and TRBJ1-1, the complete variable domain reads DARVTQTPRHKVTEMGQEVTMRCQPILGHNTVFWYRQTMMQGLELLAYFRNRAPLDDSGMPKDRFSAEMPDATLATLKIQPSEPRDSAVYFCASGHEAFFGQGTRLTVV.

CDR3 DNA sequence: TGTGCCAGCAGCCAGAGGGAGCAGGGGTCACCCCTCCACTTT. This gives the protein CASSQREQGSPLHF. V and J are TRBV11-1 and TRBJ1-6; weak D call: TRBD1 (6 bases). This CDR3 spans 14 amino acids. Trimming removed 5 bases at V and 10 bases at J, with 15 bases between. From germline, CDR1 is SGHAT and CDR2 FQDESV (reference sequence).

This clonotype was found many times. This rearrangement joins TRBV10-3 to TRBJ2-3; 7 positions match TRBD2. Trimming at V came to 8 bases and at J to 5 bases, leaving 7 bases not matched to a gene. This CDR3 region has 13 residues. Germline CDR1 reads ENHRY; CDR2 reads SYGVKD. The CDR3 loop is CAIGEGGEDTQYF. The CDR3 bases are TGTGCCATCGGGGAGGGCGGGGAAGATACGCAGTATTTT.

At least ten counts were recorded for this clonotype. The V call is TRBV28, the J call TRBJ2-1; D remains unclear. This CDR3 spans 12 amino acids. The V gene lost 7 bases and the J gene lost 2 bases, with 6 bases spanning the gap. Germline V gene data show CDR1 as MDHEN and CDR2 as SYDVKM. The CDR3 DNA reads as TGTGCCAGCAAGGGTGCCTACAATGAGCAGTTCTTC. As protein: CASKGAYNEQFF.

The chain combines TRBV4-2 with TRBJ1-4; D is undetermined. CDR1 is LGHNA and CDR2 is YNFKEQ in the germline V gene. V gave up 0 bases and J gave up 12 bases, with 8 bases separating them. This CDR3 is built from 12 residues. The CDR3 region has the DNA TGTGCCAGCAGCCAAGACGGTGGAGAACTGTTTTTT. Encoded protein: CASSQDGGELFF.

In its sample, this clonotype was seen many times. The chain uses TRBV6-1 and TRBJ2-6; D unresolved. Germline-derived CDR1 and CDR2 are MNHNS and SASEGT. The V end lost 4 bases, the J end lost 2 bases, and 3 bases lay between the germline ends. This CDR3 is 13 amino acids long. CDR3 bases: TGTGCCAGCAGTGCAGCTGGGGCCAACGTCCTGACTTTC. Translated, it gives CASSAAGANVLTF.

This clonotype was observed a few times. The V and J genes are TRBV29-1 and TRBJ2-3; D may be TRBD1 (5 bases). This CDR3 region has 14 residues. Trimming took 2 bases from V and 0 from J, leaving 9 bases between them. Germline V gives CDR1 SQVTM, CDR2 ANQGSEA. Here the CDR3 reads CSVEKGASTDTQYF. CDR3 nucleotide sequence: TGCAGCGTTGAAAAAGGGGCTAGCACAGATACGCAGTATTTT.

Comments on this clonotype: A much bigger clone sits one base away, suggesting this may be a read error. The chain links TRBV3-1 to TRBJ2-5; 7 bases are shared with TRBD1. This CDR3 has 16 amino acids. The germline gives CDR1 LGHDT, CDR2 YNNKEL (reference sequence). CDR3 sequence (DNA): TGTGCCAGCAGCCAAGTGTGGACAGGCCGCCAAAAGACCCAGTACTTC. Residues: CASSQVWTGRQKTQYF.